Below, one T cell receptor (beta chain) is given with its context. The antigen it recognizes is unknown. No much larger clone exists at a distance of one base, and base qualities are not known. In the paper's terms, the time point label means: baseline before first vaccination. The vaccinee samples were drawn from two UK trials, COV001 and COV002, one of which was a single-blind randomized controlled phase 2/3 trial testing AZD1222 (ChAdOx1 nCoV-19) in healthy adults. For TCRbeta chain sequencing, PBMC samples from trial participants were taken at day 0 and at day 28 after the second dose. This record belongs to a study of T cell responses to AZD1222 COVID-19 vaccine (dated by TCRdb to the early 2020s). Broadly, across the study: AZD1222 recipients with second doses at about 4 weeks or about 12 weeks were pooled, because spike-specific TCR depth and breadth did not differ between schedules. TCR sequencing was performed for roughly 240 trial participants, of whom about 200 were given two doses of AZD1222 and around 25 were given two doses of MenACWY control vaccine. Trial participants were enrolled by age into subgroups of 18-55, 56-69 and 70-plus years, and around 150, 28 and 57 TCR-sequenced participants, respectively, were included in these subgroups.

V and J lose 0 bases and 5 bases, and a span of 15 bases separates them. Including cysteine and phenylalanine, the CDR3 has 15 amino acids. Here the CDR3 DNA is all that survives: 45 bases in frame from base 1. Looking up the germline V gene (reference sequence) yields CDR1 SGHNT and CDR2 YYREEE. General study outcomes and caveats: Spike-specific TCR breadth and depth rose significantly after two AZD1222 doses compared with day 0 and with MenACWY recipients. Reportedly, almost half of the unique spike-specific TCRs recognized epitopes lying outside the regions that are mutated in the B.1.351 and B.1.1.7 variants. Because no day 14 peak-response samples were available, the repertoires could be characterized only after the peak T cell response. In the small 56-69-year group, the increase in depth fell short of significance, most likely because of low power. Conclusions about previously exposed vaccinees were limited because only six AZD1222 recipients were SARS-CoV-2 seropositive at baseline. Participants were mostly white British and included more females than males, and it was suggested by the authors that clonal diversity may have been underestimated. Vaccine-associated CD4 TCRs spanned the whole spike protein, with dominant responses in regions 160-218 and 743-854.

The CDR3 regions of human TCRbeta chains were analyzed by immunosequencing. Per the source publication's procedure: TCRs in the repertoires were compared against a reference library of SARS-CoV-2-specific TCRs that had been generated with the MIRA antigen-specificity platform. Breadth was defined as the fraction of unique TCRs that were SARS-CoV-2-associated, and depth was defined as the fraction of total T cells that were SARS-CoV-2-associated. Using the MIRA data, each spike-specific TCR was mapped to the spike region that the TCR reacts to and placed in a CD4 or CD8 class. Log10-transformed breadth and depth values were compared by one-way ANOVA with Sidak's multiple comparisons tests. TCRdb took over this immuneACCESS table, retaining in-frame rearrangements with V and J assigned. Such tables are incomplete; in checked studies, under half of the missing clones stem from an unresolved V gene, and the remainder is unexplained. From that table come the V and J calls and clone size; the DNA was used to work out D and trimming. The sample profile shows roughly 100,000 clones; roughly nine tenths of them were found once. Of the sample, 4.5% to 6% falls within the top ten clones.

The sequenced sample was peripheral blood, obtained on day 0 of AZD1222 vaccination. The clonotype originates from an adult in good health. The chain was built from TRBV5-4 and TRBJ2-7; the best D guess is TRBD2, with 5 bases matching. Here is the DNA: TGTGCCAGCAGCTTGGCCGGGGTGCGTTATGACGAGCAGTACTTC. It codes for CASSLAGVRYDEQYF.